Here is one T cell receptor beta chain with its context. The antigen is not known. Ipilimumab CTLA-4 blockade and focal radiation were given to patients with chemo-refractory metastatic non-small-cell lung cancer. The data originate from a study of radiotherapy plus CTLA-4 blockade in lung cancer. Overall study: Objective responses were recorded in 15% to 20% of patients, with disease control recorded in approximately 34%.

CDR3 size: 12 residues. Germline CDR1 SNHLY, CDR2 FYNNEI. Between the trimmed V and J ends, which lost 2 bases and 14 bases, there was a span of 13 bases. Sequenced by immunoSEQ multiplex PCR; TCRdb stores in-frame clones only, minus some. The sample has 130,000 or so clones, around 90% seen once. Study findings and constraints: Response was reportedly best predicted by early blood T cell clone dynamics, with interferon-beta. Once radiotherapy plus ipilimumab had been given, TCR clones derived from tumor expanded in blood.

The sequence came from a human donor with non-small cell lung cancer that progressed on radiotherapy plus ipilimumab. The sample consisted of peripheral blood, taken from a patient treated with radiotherapy plus ipilimumab. The chain carries TRBV2 and TRBJ2-1, with D possibly being TRBD2 (6 bases). The CDR3 DNA reads as TGTGCCAGCAGTGAACGTGGCGGGACTGAGTTCTTC. Translation: CASSERGGTEFF.